The sequence of this T cell receptor beta chain was determined in a study of blood T cell repertoires in COVID-19 (dated by TCRdb to 2018 to 2020). Study-wide context: The collaborator samples originated in the United States, Italy and Spain and spanned the acute and convalescent phases of COVID-19. Deeply sampled blood TCRbeta repertoires from subjects exposed to, actively infected with, or recovered from COVID-19 were included in the dataset. The material from the prospective study consisted of cDNA or gDNA derived from T cells, B-cell-depleted T cells, or PBMCs. Samples came from the ongoing ImmuneRACE study (first 160 participants) plus 1,254 subjects from 6 global collaborators. The repertoires were released in a freely available public database intended as a resource for research on the immune response to SARS-CoV-2. HLA class I and class II types, where available, came from metadata supplied by the sample provider rather than from assay-based typing. The sample metadata nearly always contained a de-identified subject ID, COVID-19 status, age in years and sex. The paper's findings and limits, for the study overall: Clinical and demographic metadata were provided uncurated, with the amount varying by source and participant.

Whole blood was collected in K2EDTA tubes by collaborating institutions according to the institutions' own protocols. Collaborator samples were shipped for TCRbeta analysis as frozen whole blood, isolated PBMCs, or DNA extracted from either sample type. A remark on this clone: Its specific antigen is unknown. No much larger clonotype is one base removed from it; base qualities were not supplied.

TCRbeta CDR3 regions were amplified from genomic DNA using the immunoSEQ Assay, a bias-controlled multiplex PCR. The paper's processing steps were these. The number of nucleated cells in each sample was estimated by amplification of reference gene primers within the assay. Sequence reads were collapsed and filtered to measure the absolute abundance of every unique TCRbeta CDR3 rearrangement. For each sample, productive Simpson clonality was calculated as the square root of Simpson's diversity index across productive rearrangements. TCRdb obtained this table from immuneACCESS and retained in-frame rearrangements with V and J assigned. These tables miss some clones; where compared with another copy, unresolved V genes account for less than half of the shortfall, and the remainder is unexplained. Clone size and V and J calls were adopted from that table, with D and trimming inferred from the DNA. In all, the sample holds roughly 200,000 clones, and approximately 85% of those were seen once. The ten largest clones represent roughly 7.7% of the sample.

CDR3 length: 12 amino acids, cysteine to phenylalanine. Left in the record is the CDR3 DNA by itself, 36 bases read in frame from the first base. Here V drops 6 bases and J drops 7 bases, and the junction holds 5 bases not matched to any gene. CDR1 and CDR2, per the germline V gene (reference sequence), are LNHDA and SQIVND. The source material was peripheral blood. The V and J segments used are TRBV19 and TRBJ1-1; 7 nucleotides in the junction match TRBD1. This sequence was found in a woman aged 55-69 years with acute or convalescent COVID-19. The CDR3 is CASRPRDSEAFF. DNA sequence: TGTGCCAGTAGGCCCCGGGACAGTGAAGCTTTCTTT.